The rows below give T cell receptor beta chains drawn from one sample of a study of T cell repertoires in cytomegalovirus infection. Their specific antigens are unknown. Using its own MiXCR run on the reads, TCRdb lists one record per CDR3 protein. Among 800,000 to 950,000 distinct CDR3 sequences listed, over 25% were seen once. Source: cultured CD8+ T cells from PBMCs, taken from culture after CMV antigen stimulation. These receptors were collected from a human donor in good health (CMV status not recorded). Some clones in this sample may be carry-over from other donors' samples. The CDR3 runs from the conserved cysteine through the conserved F or W. The order of the fields is D gene, clone size, J gene, V gene, CDR3 DNA, CDR3 protein. A D gene is named only where the DNA matches it firmly. Clone size is stated in some rows and not others, as once, few, many or a class when expanded.

D: .
size: .
J: TRBJ2-3
V: TRBV3-1
DNA: TGTGCCAGCAGCCTCACAGGACATTACGTTAGCACAGATACGCAGTATTTT
CDR3: CASSLTGHYVSTDTQYF

D: TRBD1
size: .
J: TRBJ2-3
V: TRBV12-3/TRBV12-4
DNA: TGTGCCAACCAGAACCCCCGCCGGGACAGGAGCACAGATACGCAGTATTTT
CDR3: CANQNPRRDRSTDTQYF

D: .
size: .
J: TRBJ2-3
V: TRBV28
DNA: TGTGCCGGATGCTCGGTTGGGGATACGCAGTATTTT
CDR3: CAGCSVGDTQYF

D: .
size: many
J: TRBJ1-1
V: TRBV7-8
DNA: TGTGCCACCCAGGCCCGGGGGGCTCCCCGGGATACTGAAGCTTTCTTT
CDR3: CATQARGAPRDTEAFF

D: .
size: .
J: TRBJ1-6
V: TRBV28
DNA: TGTGCCAGCAATCCGGGTTCCGATTCACCCCTCCACTTT
CDR3: CASNPGSDSPLHF

D: .
size: once
J: TRBJ1-1
V: TRBV12-3/TRBV12-4
DNA: TGTGCCAGCAACCCGGAGGAAATGACTTACACTGAAGCTTTCTTT
CDR3: CASNPEEMTYTEAFF

D: .
size: few
J: TRBJ1-5
V: TRBV6-1
DNA: TGTGCCACCCGACCACCGGAGGGAGTTAGCAATCAGCCCCAGCATTTT
CDR3: CATRPPEGVSNQPQHF

D: TRBD1
size: .
J: TRBJ2-5
V: TRBV7-2
DNA: TGTGTCAGCAGCCGACCTCTGGACAGGGGGCGCGAAGAGACCCAGTACTTC
CDR3: CVSSRPLDRGREETQYF

D: .
size: .
J: TRBJ2-1
V: TRBV6-6
DNA: TGTGCCAGCAGAAACAGAGACAGAGTGGGCGAGCAGTTCTTC
CDR3: CASRNRDRVGEQFF

D: .
size: .
J: TRBJ2-3
V: TRBV7-9
DNA: TGTGCCAGCAGCTTAGAGCCCCCGGGCAGGCCCGCCTTCACAGATACGCAGTATTTT
CDR3: CASSLEPPGRPAFTDTQYF

D: TRBD1
size: .
J: TRBJ2-7
V: TRBV29-1
DNA: TGCAGCGCCGGGACAGTGGACGAGCAGTACTTC
CDR3: CSAGTVDEQYF

D: .
size: .
J: TRBJ2-1
V: TRBV5-4
DNA: TGTGCCAGCAACCCAGGCGCTGATTACAATGAGCAGTTCTTC
CDR3: CASNPGADYNEQFF